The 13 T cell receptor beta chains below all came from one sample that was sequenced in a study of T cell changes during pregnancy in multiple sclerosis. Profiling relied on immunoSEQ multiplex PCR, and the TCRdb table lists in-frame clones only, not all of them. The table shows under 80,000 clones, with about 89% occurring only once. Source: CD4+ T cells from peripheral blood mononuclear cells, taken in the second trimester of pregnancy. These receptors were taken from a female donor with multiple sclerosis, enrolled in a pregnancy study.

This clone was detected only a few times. The CDR3 sequence is CASSETEGSPYEQYF. CDR3 sequence (DNA): TGTGCCAGCAGTGAAACGGAGGGTAGTCCCTACGAGCAGTACTTC. J is TRBJ2-7 and V is TRBV6-1; D perhaps matches TRBD2 (6 bases). V was shortened by 2 bases and J by 2 bases, with 13 bases between the two germline ends. The CDR3 is 15 amino acids. From germline, CDR1 is MNHNS and CDR2 SASEGT.

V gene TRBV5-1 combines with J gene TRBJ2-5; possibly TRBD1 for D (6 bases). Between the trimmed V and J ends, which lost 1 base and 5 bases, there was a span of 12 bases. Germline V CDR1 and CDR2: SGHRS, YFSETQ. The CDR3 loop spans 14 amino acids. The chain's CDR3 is CASSLQGQDETQYF. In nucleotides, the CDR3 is TGCGCCAGCAGCTTGCAGGGGCAGGACGAGACCCAGTACTTC.

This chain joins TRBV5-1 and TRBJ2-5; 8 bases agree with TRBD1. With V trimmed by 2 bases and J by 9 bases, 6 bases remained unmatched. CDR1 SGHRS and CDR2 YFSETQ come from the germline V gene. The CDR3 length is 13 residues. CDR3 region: CASSFGQGGSQYF. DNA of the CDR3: TGCGCCAGCAGCTTCGGACAGGGTGGGTCCCAGTACTTC.

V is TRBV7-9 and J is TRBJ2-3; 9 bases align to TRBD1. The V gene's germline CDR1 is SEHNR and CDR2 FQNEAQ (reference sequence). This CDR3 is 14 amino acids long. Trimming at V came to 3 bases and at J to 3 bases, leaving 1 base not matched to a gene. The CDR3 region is CASSFGQGTDTQYF. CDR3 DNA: TGTGCCAGCAGCTTCGGACAGGGGACAGATACGCAGTATTTT.

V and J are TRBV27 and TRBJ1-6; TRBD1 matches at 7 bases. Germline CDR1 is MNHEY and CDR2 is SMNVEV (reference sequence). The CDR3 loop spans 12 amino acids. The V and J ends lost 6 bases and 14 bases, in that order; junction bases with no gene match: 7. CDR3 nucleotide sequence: TGTGCCAGCAGGACAGGGAAAGAGGCCCTCCACTTT. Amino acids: CASRTGKEALHF.

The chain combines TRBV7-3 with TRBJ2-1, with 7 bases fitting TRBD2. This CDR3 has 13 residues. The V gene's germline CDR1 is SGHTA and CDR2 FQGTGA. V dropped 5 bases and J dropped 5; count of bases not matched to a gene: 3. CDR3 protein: CASSATSNNEQFF. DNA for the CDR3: TGTGCCAGCAGCGCGACTAGCAACAATGAGCAGTTCTTC.

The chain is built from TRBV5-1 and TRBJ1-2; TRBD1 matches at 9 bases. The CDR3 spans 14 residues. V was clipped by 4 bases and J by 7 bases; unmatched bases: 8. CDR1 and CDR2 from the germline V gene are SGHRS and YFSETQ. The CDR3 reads CASSPQTGGFGYTF. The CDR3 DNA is TGCGCCAGCAGCCCTCAAACAGGGGGCTTTGGCTACACCTTC.

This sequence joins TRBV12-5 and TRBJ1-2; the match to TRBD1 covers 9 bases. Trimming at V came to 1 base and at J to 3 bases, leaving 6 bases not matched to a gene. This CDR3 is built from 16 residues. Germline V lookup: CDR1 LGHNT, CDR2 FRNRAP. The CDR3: CASGLDRGPIDYGYTF. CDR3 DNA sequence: TGTGCTAGTGGTTTGGACAGGGGGCCGATCGACTATGGCTACACCTTC. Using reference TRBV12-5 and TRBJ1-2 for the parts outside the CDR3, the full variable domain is DARVTQTPRHKVTEMGQEVTMRCQPILGHNTVFWYRQTMMQGLELLAYFRNRAPLDDSGMPKDRFSAEMPDATLATLKIQPSEPRDSAVYFCASGLDRGPIDYGYTFGSGTRLTVV.

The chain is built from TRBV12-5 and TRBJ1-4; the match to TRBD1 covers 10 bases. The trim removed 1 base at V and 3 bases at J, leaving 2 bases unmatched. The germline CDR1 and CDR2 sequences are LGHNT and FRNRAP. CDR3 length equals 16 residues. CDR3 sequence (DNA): TGTGCTAGTGGTTTGGGACAGGGGGCGCCTAATGAAAAACTGTTTTTT. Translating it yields CASGLGQGAPNEKLFF.

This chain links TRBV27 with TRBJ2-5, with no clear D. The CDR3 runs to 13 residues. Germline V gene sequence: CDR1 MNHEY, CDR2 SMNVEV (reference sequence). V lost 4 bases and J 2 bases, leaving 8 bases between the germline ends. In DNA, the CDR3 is TGTGCCAGCAGTTCTTTATTGCAAGAGACCCAGTACTTC. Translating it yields CASSSLLQETQYF.

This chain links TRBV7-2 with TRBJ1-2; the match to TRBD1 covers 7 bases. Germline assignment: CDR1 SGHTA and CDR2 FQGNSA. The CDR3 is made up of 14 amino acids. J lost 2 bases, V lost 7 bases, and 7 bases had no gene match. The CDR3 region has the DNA TGTGCCAGCACAATTCCGACAGGGAACTATGGCTACACCTTC. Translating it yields CASTIPTGNYGYTF.

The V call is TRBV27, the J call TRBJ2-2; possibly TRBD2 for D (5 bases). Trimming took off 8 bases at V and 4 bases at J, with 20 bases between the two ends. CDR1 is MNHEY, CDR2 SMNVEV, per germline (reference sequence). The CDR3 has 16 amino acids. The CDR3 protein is CASAKGLPGSTGELFF. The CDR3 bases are TGTGCCAGCGCAAAAGGACTCCCAGGTTCCACCGGGGAGCTGTTTTTT.

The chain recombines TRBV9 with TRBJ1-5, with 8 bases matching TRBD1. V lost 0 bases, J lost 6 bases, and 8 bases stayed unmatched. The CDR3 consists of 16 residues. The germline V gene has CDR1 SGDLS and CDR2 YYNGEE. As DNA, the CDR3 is TGTGCCAGCAGCGTAGCTGGCAGGGGGCATGGTCAGCCCCAGCATTTT. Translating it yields CASSVAGRGHGQPQHF.